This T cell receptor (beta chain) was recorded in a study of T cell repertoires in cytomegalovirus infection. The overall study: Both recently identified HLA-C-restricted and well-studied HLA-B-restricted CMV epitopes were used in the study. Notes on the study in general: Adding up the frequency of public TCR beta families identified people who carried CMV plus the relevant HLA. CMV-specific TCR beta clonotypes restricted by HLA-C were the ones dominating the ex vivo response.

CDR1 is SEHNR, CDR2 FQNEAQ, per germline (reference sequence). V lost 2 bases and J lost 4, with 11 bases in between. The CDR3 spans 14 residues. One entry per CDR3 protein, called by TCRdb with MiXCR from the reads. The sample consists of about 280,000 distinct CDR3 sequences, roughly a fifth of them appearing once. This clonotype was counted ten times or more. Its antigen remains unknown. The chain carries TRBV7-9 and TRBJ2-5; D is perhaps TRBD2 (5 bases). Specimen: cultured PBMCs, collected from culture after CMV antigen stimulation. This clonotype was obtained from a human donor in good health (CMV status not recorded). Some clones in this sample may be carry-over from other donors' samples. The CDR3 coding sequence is TGTGCCAGCAGCTTATTAGCGACGGGAGAGACCCAGTACTTC. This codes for CASSLLATGETQYF.